These T cell receptor beta chains were read from a single sample in a study of long-term antiretroviral therapy in people with HIV. Generated by immunoSEQ multiplex PCR, the TCRdb table keeps only in-frame clones and is missing some. The sample holds about 27,000 clones, 75% to 90% seen once. Sequencing used unsorted PBMCs, obtained 2.3 years after starting antiretroviral therapy. The receptors here all came from a man in his forties with HIV. The CDR3 runs from the conserved cysteine through the conserved F or W.

j_call v_call cdr3_aa
TRBJ2-6 TRBV5-6 CASSLAGSGANVLTF
TRBJ1-4 TRBV7-2 CASSRPRGAETNEKLFF
TRBJ2-7 TRBV4-2 CASSPGQAPDEQYF
TRBJ1-5 TRBV7-8 CASSYNRNQPQHF
TRBJ1-2 TRBV7-9 CASSLSPLDYGYTF
TRBJ2-2 TRBV13 CATLGMGTGELFF
TRBJ2-5 TRBV13 CASSLGGLSGETQYF
TRBJ1-4 TRBV18 CASSPLGGSSEKLFF
TRBJ1-3 TRBV5-4 CASSSGTAGNTIYF
TRBJ1-2 TRBV6-5 CASSSGLQGSNGYTF
TRBJ2-1 TRBV6-1 CASRWTLTYNEQFF
TRBJ1-5 TRBV9 CASSVYPYDRVGSNQPQHF
TRBJ1-5 TRBV19 CASSDTGLNQPQHF
TRBJ2-3 TRBV7-9 CASSLGVTSGGTDTQYF
TRBJ2-7 TRBV4-1 CASSQYRGLSYEQYF
TRBJ2-1 TRBV18 CASSPSLGGEQFF
TRBJ1-6 TRBV2 CASRGSGTTNSPLHF
TRBJ2-7 TRBV5-5 CASSLMPLDRGPLPYEQYF
TRBJ2-2 TRBV6-1 CASRPKREELFF
TRBJ2-1 TRBV7-9 CASSLVRRDEQFF
TRBJ2-7 TRBV4-2 CASSQDRGFASGTGSYEQYF
TRBJ1-1 TRBV4-1 CASSQDNNLNTEAFF
TRBJ2-3 TRBV6-1 CASSPGGGTDTQYF
TRBJ1-5 TRBV30 CAWSAQGAGGNQPQHF
TRBJ1-3 TRBV19 CASSTGQGVSGNTIYF
TRBJ2-1 TRBV25-1 CASRGGEQFF
TRBJ1-2 TRBV7-2 CASGRESVQGYTF
TRBJ1-4 TRBV6-6 CASSYPSGLKEKLFF
TRBJ1-2 TRBV27 CASSSAEANYGYTF
TRBJ2-1 TRBV6-1 CASSETRVPYNEQFF
TRBJ2-7 TRBV6-1 CASSEVTSGGLSYEQYF
TRBJ2-1 TRBV5-1 CASSQLAGPGNEQFF
TRBJ2-1 TRBV29-1 CSVGQGLDYNEQFF
TRBJ2-2 TRBV9 CASSVVAGRTGELFF
TRBJ2-2 TRBV5-1 CASSLVPNTGELFF
TRBJ1-5 TRBV27 CASSQGQGVQPQHF
TRBJ2-7 TRBV9 CASSPRDRASYEQYF
TRBJ1-2 TRBV11-2 CASSSYRSTHYGYTF
TRBJ2-1 TRBV5-1 CASSLVSGRSLYNEQFF
TRBJ2-5 TRBV11-3 CASSSRAQRLETQYF
TRBJ1-2 TRBV7-9 CASSPDLRSNYGYTF
TRBJ2-3 TRBV10-1 CASSETGAADTQYF
TRBJ1-2 TRBV6-1 CASSPWGNYGYTF
TRBJ2-7 TRBV29-1 CSVSGTGSEQYF
TRBJ1-2 TRBV19 CASSIWGGAPYGYTF
TRBJ1-1 TRBV19 CASSFGTGGSTEAFF
TRBJ2-2 TRBV4-1 CASSHRGGNTGELFF
TRBJ1-3 TRBV5-1 CASSWDARRVNTIYF
TRBJ2-3 TRBV2 CASSLRAGGPDTQYF
TRBJ2-7 TRBV15 CATSRRPGPPRYF
TRBJ2-3 TRBV7-8 CASSLEADTQYF
TRBJ1-6 TRBV4-1 CASSQDPAAGQSSPLHF
TRBJ1-5 TRBV19 CASRLSINQPQHF
TRBJ2-3 TRBV4-1 CASSPEGDTQYF
TRBJ2-2 TRBV4-1 CASSQPSGRDTGELFF
TRBJ2-7 TRBV11-1 CASSVVATTTYEQYF
TRBJ2-5 TRBV6-6 CASSPVTGGRETQYF
TRBJ2-7 TRBV7-3 CASSPSDGSYEQYF
TRBJ1-1 TRBV7-9 CVIGLGQGTMNTEAFF
TRBJ2-7 TRBV6-1 CASSERRLAGAKYEQYF